The clone carrying this T cell receptor (beta chain) was counted only a few times. This sample was included in a study of immune characterization of retroperitoneal liposarcoma. This CDR3 comprises 13 residues. With 9 bases clipped from V and 3 bases from J, the junction kept 7 bases outside the gene matches. The germline CDR1 and CDR2 sequences are MNHNS and SASEGT. TCRdb recomputed calls from the PCR reads with MiXCR, one row per CDR3 protein. The sample records nearly 2,500 distinct CDR3 sequences, roughly 50% being singletons. The sequenced sample consisted of tumor tissue. The TCR was taken from a female donor with retroperitoneal liposarcoma. J is TRBJ2-5 and V is TRBV6-1; 7 bases are shared with TRBD2. CDR3 DNA: TGTGCCAGTGGGGAGGGACGGAAAGAGACCCAGTACTTC. Protein sequence: CASGEGRKETQYF.